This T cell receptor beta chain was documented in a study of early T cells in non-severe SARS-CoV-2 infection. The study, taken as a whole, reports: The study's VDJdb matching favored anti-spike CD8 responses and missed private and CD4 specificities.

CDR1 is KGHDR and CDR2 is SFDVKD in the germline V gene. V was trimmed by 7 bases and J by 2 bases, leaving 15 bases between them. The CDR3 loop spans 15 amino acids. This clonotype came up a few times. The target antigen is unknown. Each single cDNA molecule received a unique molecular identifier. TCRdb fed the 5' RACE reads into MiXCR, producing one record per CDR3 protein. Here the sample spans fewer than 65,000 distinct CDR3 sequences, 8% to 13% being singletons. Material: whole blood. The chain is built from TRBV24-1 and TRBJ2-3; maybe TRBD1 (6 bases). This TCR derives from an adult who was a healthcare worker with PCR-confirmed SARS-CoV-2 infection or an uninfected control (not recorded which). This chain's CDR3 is CATSSGALDTDTQYF. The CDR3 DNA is TGTGCCACCAGCTCAGGGGCGCTAGACACAGATACGCAGTATTTT.